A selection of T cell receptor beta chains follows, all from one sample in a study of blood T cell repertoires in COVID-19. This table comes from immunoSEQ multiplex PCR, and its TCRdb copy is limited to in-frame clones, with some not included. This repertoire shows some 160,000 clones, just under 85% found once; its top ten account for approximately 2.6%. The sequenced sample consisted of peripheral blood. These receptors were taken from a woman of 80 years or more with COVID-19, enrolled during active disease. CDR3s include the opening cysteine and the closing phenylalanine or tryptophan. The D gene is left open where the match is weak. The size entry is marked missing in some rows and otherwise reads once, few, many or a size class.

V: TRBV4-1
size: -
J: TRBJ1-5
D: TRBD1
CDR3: CASSQQQGYSNQPQHF
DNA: TGCGCCAGCAGCCAACAACAGGGGTATAGCAATCAGCCCCAGCATTTT

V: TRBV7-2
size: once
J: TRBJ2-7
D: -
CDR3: CASSLAVEAYYEQYF
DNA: TGTGCCAGCAGCTTAGCGGTCGAGGCATACTACGAGCAGTACTTC

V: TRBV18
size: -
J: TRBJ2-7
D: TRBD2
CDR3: CASSPQNLAGDGEQYF
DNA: TGTGCCAGCTCACCGCAGAACTTAGCGGGAGATGGCGAGCAGTACTTC

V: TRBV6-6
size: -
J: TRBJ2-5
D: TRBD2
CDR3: CASISEAGEETQYF
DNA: TGTGCCAGCATCTCTGAAGCGGGAGAAGAGACCCAGTACTTC

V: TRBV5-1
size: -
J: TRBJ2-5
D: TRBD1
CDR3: CASSMTGSRETQYF
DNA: TGCGCCAGCAGCATGACAGGGAGTCGGGAGACCCAGTACTTC

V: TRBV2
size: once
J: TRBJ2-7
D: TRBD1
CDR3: CASSLDRDSYEQYF
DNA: TGTGCCAGCAGCCTGGACAGGGACTCCTACGAGCAGTACTTC

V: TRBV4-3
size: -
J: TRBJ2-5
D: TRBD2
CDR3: CASSQGTSGETQYF
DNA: TGCGCCAGCAGCCAAGGGACTAGCGGGGAGACCCAGTACTTC

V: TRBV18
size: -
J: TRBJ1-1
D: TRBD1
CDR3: CASSLRQGAMNNEAFF
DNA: TGTGCCAGCTCACTAAGGCAGGGGGCAATGAACAATGAAGCTTTCTTT

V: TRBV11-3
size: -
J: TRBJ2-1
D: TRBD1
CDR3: CASSLDGTDNEQFF
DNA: TGTGCCAGCAGCTTAGACGGGACAGACAATGAGCAGTTCTTC

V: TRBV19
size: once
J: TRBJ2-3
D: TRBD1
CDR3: CASSSYRGPTDTQYF
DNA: TGTGCCAGTAGTAGCTACAGGGGGCCCACAGATACGCAGTATTTT

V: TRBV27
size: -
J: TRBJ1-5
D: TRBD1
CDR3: CASRGDRGHTSYHF
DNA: TGTGCCAGCAGGGGAGACAGGGGCCATACCTCTTATCATTTT

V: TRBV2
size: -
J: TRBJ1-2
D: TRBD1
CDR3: CASSWGQGGGYTF
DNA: TGTGCCAGCAGTTGGGGACAGGGGGGTGGCTACACCTTC

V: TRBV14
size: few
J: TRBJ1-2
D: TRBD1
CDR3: CASSPYVDRAYGYTF
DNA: TGTGCCAGCAGCCCGTACGTAGACAGGGCCTATGGCTACACCTTC

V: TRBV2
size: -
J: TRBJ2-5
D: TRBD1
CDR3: CATKRDSEETQYF
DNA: TGTGCCACAAAACGGGACAGTGAAGAGACCCAGTACTTC

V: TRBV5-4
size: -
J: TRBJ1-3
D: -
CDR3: CASSSGVPSGNTIYF
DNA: TGTGCCAGCAGTTCAGGGGTCCCCTCTGGAAACACCATATATTTT

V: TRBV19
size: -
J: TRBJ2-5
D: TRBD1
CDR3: CASRPQGGGETQYF
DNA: TGTGCCAGTAGACCACAGGGGGGCGGAGAGACCCAGTACTTC

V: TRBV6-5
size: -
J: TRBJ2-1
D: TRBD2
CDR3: CASRGLAGFGEQFF
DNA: TGTGCCAGCAGGGGACTAGCGGGATTTGGTGAGCAGTTCTTC

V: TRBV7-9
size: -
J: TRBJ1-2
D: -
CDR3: CASNPGGVGYGYTF
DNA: TGTGCCAGCAATCCGGGAGGGGTAGGCTATGGCTACACCTTC

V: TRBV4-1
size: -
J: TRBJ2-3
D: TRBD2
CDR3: CASSQGTSGSADTQYF
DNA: TGCGCCAGCAGCCAAGGGACTAGCGGGAGTGCAGATACGCAGTATTTT

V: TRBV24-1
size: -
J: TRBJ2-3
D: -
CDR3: CATGHTDTQYF
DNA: TGTGCCACGGGGCACACAGATACGCAGTATTTT

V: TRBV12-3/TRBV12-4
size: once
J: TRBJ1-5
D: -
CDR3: CASSSTQNQPQHF
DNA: TGTGCCAGCAGTTCTACTCAAAATCAGCCCCAGCATTTT

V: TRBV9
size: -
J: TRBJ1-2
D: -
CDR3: CASSVALSGNYGYTF
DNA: TGTGCCAGCAGCGTAGCTCTCAGTGGTAACTATGGCTACACCTTC

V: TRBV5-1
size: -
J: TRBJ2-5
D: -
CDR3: CASGNTETQYF
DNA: TGCGCCAGCGGCAACACGGAGACCCAGTACTTC

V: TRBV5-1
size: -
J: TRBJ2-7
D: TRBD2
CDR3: CASSLGGTSGYEQYF
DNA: TGCGCCAGCAGCTTGGGAGGGACTAGCGGTTACGAGCAGTACTTC

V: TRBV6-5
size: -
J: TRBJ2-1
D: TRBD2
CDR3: CASNGLAGAVNEQFF
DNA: TGTGCCAGCAATGGACTAGCGGGAGCGGTCAATGAGCAGTTCTTC

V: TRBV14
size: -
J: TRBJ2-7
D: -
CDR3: CASSQGQASTYEQYF
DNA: TGTGCCAGCAGCCAAGGTCAAGCGAGTACCTACGAGCAGTACTTC

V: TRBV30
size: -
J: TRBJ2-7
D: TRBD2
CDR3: CAWSVGWSSGRYEQYF
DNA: TGTGCCTGGAGTGTAGGTTGGAGTAGCGGGAGGTACGAGCAGTACTTC

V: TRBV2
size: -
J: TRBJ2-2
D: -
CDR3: CASSAYRVLNTGELFF
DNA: TGTGCCAGCAGTGCCTACAGGGTACTAAACACCGGGGAGCTGTTTTTT

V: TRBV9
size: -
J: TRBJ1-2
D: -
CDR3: CASGTGIYGYTF
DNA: TGTGCCAGTGGTACAGGGATCTATGGCTACACCTTC

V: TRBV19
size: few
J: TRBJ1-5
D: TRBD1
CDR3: CASSTQGLQHF
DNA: TGTGCCAGTAGTACACAGGGGCTCCAGCATTTT

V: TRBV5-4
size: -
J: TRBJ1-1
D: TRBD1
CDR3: CASSLPQGATEAFF
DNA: TGTGCCAGCAGCCTCCCCCAGGGGGCCACTGAAGCTTTCTTT

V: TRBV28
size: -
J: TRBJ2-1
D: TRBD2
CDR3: CASSSPSGRVDEQFF
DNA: TGTGCCAGCAGTTCCCCTAGCGGGAGGGTCGATGAGCAGTTCTTC

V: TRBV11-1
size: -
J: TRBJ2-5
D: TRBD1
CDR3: CASSNRGRGETQYF
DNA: TGTGCCAGCAGCAACAGGGGGCGAGGTGAGACCCAGTACTTC

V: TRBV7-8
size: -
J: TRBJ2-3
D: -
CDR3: CASSLAADTQYF
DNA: TGTGCCAGCAGCTTAGCCGCAGATACGCAGTATTTT

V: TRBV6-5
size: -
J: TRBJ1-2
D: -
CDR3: CASSYGRYYGYTF
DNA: TGTGCCAGCAGTTATGGGAGATACTATGGCTACACCTTC

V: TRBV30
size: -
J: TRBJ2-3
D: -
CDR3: CAWSVRGGGDTQYF
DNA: TGTGCCTGGAGTGTACGAGGAGGGGGCGATACGCAGTATTTT

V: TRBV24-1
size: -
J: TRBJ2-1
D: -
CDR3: CATSPSRSSYNEQFF
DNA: TGTGCCACCTCCCCCTCCAGAAGCTCCTACAATGAGCAGTTCTTC

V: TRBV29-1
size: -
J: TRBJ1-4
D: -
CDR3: CSVAGSPNEKLFF
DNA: TGCAGCGTTGCGGGGAGCCCTAATGAAAAACTGTTTTTT

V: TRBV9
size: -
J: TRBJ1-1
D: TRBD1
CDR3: CASSTTGDGTEAFF
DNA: TGTGCCAGCAGCACGACAGGGGATGGCACTGAAGCTTTCTTT

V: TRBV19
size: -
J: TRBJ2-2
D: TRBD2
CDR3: CASSPRGSGITGELFF
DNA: TGTGCCAGTAGTCCCCGGGGTAGCGGGATCACCGGGGAGCTGTTTTTT

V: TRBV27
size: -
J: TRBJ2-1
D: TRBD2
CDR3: CASSPGTSGGNNEQFF
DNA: TGTGCCAGCAGTCCAGGGACTAGCGGGGGGAACAATGAGCAGTTCTTC

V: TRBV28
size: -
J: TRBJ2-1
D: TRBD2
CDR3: CASSLLLAGANEQFF
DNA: TGTGCCAGCAGTTTATTGCTAGCGGGAGCCAATGAGCAGTTCTTC

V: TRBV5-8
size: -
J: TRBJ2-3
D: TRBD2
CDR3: CASSRFSGGVSTDTQYF
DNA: TGTGCCAGCAGCCGCTTTAGCGGGGGGGTTTCGACAGATACGCAGTATTTT

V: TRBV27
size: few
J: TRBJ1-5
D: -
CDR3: CASRAGDYNQPQHF
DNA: TGTGCCAGCAGGGCGGGGGACTATAATCAGCCCCAGCATTTT

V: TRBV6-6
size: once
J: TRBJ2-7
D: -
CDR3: CASSYSSGTYEQYF
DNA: TGTGCCAGCAGTTACTCTAGCGGAACCTACGAGCAGTACTTC

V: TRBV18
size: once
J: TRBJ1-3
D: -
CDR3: CASSPGGLLNTIYF
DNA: TGTGCCAGCTCACCAGGAGGGCTGCTAAACACCATATATTTT

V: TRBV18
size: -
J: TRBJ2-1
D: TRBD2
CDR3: CASSPLGLANEQFF
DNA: TGTGCCAGCTCACCGCTGGGACTAGCGAATGAGCAGTTCTTC

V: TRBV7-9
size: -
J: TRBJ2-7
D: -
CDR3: CASSLVGAGRRYEQYF
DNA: TGTGCCAGCAGCTTGGTGGGTGCGGGAAGACGGTACGAGCAGTACTTC

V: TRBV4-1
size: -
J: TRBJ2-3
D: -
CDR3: CASSQDPGRSSTDTQYF
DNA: TGCGCCAGCAGCCAAGATCCGGGGAGATCTAGCACAGATACGCAGTATTTT

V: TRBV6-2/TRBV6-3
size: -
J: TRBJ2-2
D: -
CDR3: CASSYSKGQGGTGELFF
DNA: TGTGCCAGCAGTTACTCGAAGGGCCAGGGCGGCACCGGGGAGCTGTTTTTT

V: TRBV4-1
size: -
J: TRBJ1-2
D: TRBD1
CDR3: CASSYSRTGDRGYTF
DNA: TGCGCCAGCAGCTACTCCCGGACAGGGGACAGAGGCTACACCTTC

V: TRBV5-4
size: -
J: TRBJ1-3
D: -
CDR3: CASSGRGGSGNTIYF
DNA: TGTGCCAGCAGTGGGAGGGGTGGCTCTGGAAACACCATATATTTT

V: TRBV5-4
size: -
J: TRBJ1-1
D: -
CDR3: CASSQFEGGTEAFF
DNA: TGTGCCAGCAGCCAGTTCGAGGGTGGAACTGAAGCTTTCTTT

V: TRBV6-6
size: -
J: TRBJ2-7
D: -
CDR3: CASSYSTSYFRGEQYF
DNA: TGTGCCAGCAGTTACTCGACCAGCTATTTCCGCGGCGAGCAGTACTTC

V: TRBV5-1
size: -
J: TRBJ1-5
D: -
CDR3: CASSYGQPNQPQHF
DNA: TGCGCCAGCAGCTACGGACAGCCCAATCAGCCCCAGCATTTT

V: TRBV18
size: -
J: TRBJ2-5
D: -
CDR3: CASSPQQVQETQYF
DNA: TGTGCCAGCTCACCACAACAGGTCCAAGAGACCCAGTACTTC